This TCR beta chain was captured by sequencing in a study of T cells after yellow fever vaccination (dated by TCRdb to the late 2010s). For the wider study: The SMART-Seq v4 Ultra Low Input RNA kit was used to prepare libraries from fractions with low cell numbers. To track T-cell clones before and after primary and booster YFV17D yellow fever vaccination, bulk TCR alpha and beta repertoires were sequenced longitudinally. Two healthy male donors, one aged 18 to 30 and one aged 30 to 39 years, were included in the cohort. Blood was collected at multiple timepoints before and after primary and secondary immunization, and bulk PBMC replicates and cell subsets were isolated. Overall results and qualifications from the work: Because the study included only a couple of donors, the extent to which the findings can be generalized is limited. Computational filtering was required because FACS-sorted repertoires could contain abundant contaminating clonotypes from the bulk population. Most clones expanded after primary vaccination (approximately 97% of CD4 and roughly 91% of CD8) were re-detected after the booster, suggesting that broad memory maintenance occurred. The secondary T-cell response was found to be weaker but faster than the primary response, with a peak reached on day 5 rather than on day 15. A small fraction of clonotypes appeared in both the CD4 and CD8 compartments, likely as a result of convergent recombination.

This clonotype was picked up a small number of times. Its recognized antigen is unknown. Base qualities are not provided; no much larger clone lies one nucleotide away. Taken from cysteine to phenylalanine, the CDR3 has 15 residues. This entry keeps only the CDR3 DNA: 45 bases, framed from base 1. From V the trimming removes 3 bases and from J it removes 3 bases, while the gene matches leave 4 bases of the junction unaccounted for. The germline V gene specifies SGHRS as CDR1 and YFSETQ as CDR2. What this sample's treatment or condition label stands for: live attenuated yellow fever vaccine strain. At each blood-draw timepoint, two biological replicates of bulk PBMCs were collected. A standard Ficoll-Paque protocol was used to isolate PBMCs from peripheral blood. TriZol was used to extract RNA from bulk PBMCs, CD4 and CD8 fractions, and dextramer-positive and dextramer-negative fractions. The sequencer was an Illumina NovaSeq 6000. TCR cDNA was synthesized by 5'RACE template switching, through which a universal primer site and unique molecular identifiers were introduced. Priming for cDNA synthesis came from both the TCR alpha and TCR beta constant segments. Two PCR steps were used to amplify libraries, with sample barcodes and sequencing adapters being added in the second step. Libraries were sequenced on Illumina HiSeq 2500 (2x100 bp) or NovaSeq (2x150 bp). The paper's processing steps were these. Reads were demultiplexed and collapsed into UMI consensus sequences with MIGEC, and V(D)J alignment was performed with MiXCR. Clonotypes responding to the vaccine were identified with edgeR on replicate PBMC samples, with the criteria of FDR below 0.01 and a log2 fold change above 5 up to day 15. Each bulk clonotype was labeled CD4 or CD8 based on which sequenced repertoire, CD4 or CD8, contained the clonotype at higher abundance. Using fastp at Q25 and MiXCR, TCRdb reprocessed the public reads and kept productive beta chains. Duplicate CDR3 protein sequences are folded into a single record with the most common DNA and genes. The V and J calls shown here were made by TCRdb, not taken from the authors' results. In this sample the table shows a few hundred thousand distinct CDR3 sequences, over 4% of which occur a single time. Roughly 24% of the sample lies in the top ten.

The chain links TRBV5-1 with TRBJ2-1; the junction holds 9 bases that match TRBD1. This specimen consisted of PBMCs, obtained 5 days after the yellow fever booster vaccination. This clonotype originated in a man aged 18 to 30 who received the YFV17D yellow fever vaccine. The CDR3: CASSSGTGNYNEQFF. The bases read TGCGCCAGCAGCTCCGGGACAGGGAACTACAATGAGCAGTTCTTC.